These 9 T cell receptor beta chains originate from one sample sequenced in a study of blood T cell repertoires in COVID-19. Profiled with immunoSEQ multiplex PCR; TCRdb holds only in-frame clones, not every one. The sample includes 75,000 to 90,000 clones, approximately 87% of them seen just once. Material for sequencing was peripheral blood. The receptors stem from a human donor in a cohort sampled during active COVID-19.

The chain combines TRBV5-1 with TRBJ1-3; 10 positions agree with TRBD1. Looked up from germline, CDR1 is SGHRS and CDR2 is YFSETQ. CDR3 length equals 16 residues. V shed 4 bases and J 4 bases; nucleotides not matched to a gene: 8. The CDR3 bases are TGCGCCAGCAGCCTAATCGGACAGGGGGAAGGAAACACCATATATTTT. This encodes CASSLIGQGEGNTIYF.

This clone was observed a handful of times. J is TRBJ2-4 and V is TRBV6-2 or TRBV6-3, with 7 positions matching TRBD1. The CDR3 spans 15 residues. Looked up from germline, CDR1 is MNHEY and CDR2 is SVGEGT. Trimming removed 2 bases from V and 9 bases from J; junction bases left unmatched: 10. The CDR3 DNA sequence: TGTGCCAGCAGTTACAGGGGGCGAGGGTATTTCATTCAGTACTTC. Translation gives CASSYRGRGYFIQYF.

CDR3 region: CASSATSGFSFYEQYF. CDR3 DNA sequence: TGTGCCAGCAGCGCGACTAGCGGGTTTTCGTTCTACGAGCAGTACTTC. V and J are TRBV5-5 and TRBJ2-7, with 10 nucleotides matching TRBD2. Looked up from germline, CDR1 is SGHKS and CDR2 is YYEKEE (reference sequence). Trimming cost V 4 bases and J 3 bases; bases outside gene matches: 10. The CDR3 is 16 amino acids. The whole variable domain, filled in from reference TRBV5-5 and TRBJ2-7, reads DAGVTQSPTHLIKTRGQQVTLRCSPISGHKSVSWYQQVLGQGPQFIFQYYEKEERGRGNFPDRFSARQFPNYSSELNVNALLLGDSALYLCASSATSGFSFYEQYFGPGTRLTVT.

The V and J genes are TRBV10-1 and TRBJ2-1; 7 nucleotides line up with TRBD1. After removal of 10 bases from V and 5 bases from J, the junction contained 8 bases not matched to a gene. Germline CDR1 is WNHNN and CDR2 is SYGVQD (reference sequence). CDR3 length: 13 residues. The CDR3 DNA sequence: TGCGCCACAACGACAGGGTTCCACAATGAGCAGTTCTTC. It encodes CATTTGFHNEQFF.

The chain carries TRBV24-1 and TRBJ1-2, with D possibly matching TRBD1 (6 bases). Trimming removed 6 bases from V and 5 bases from J, with 18 bases in between. Germline CDR1 and CDR2: KGHDR and SFDVKD. The CDR3 runs to 15 residues. The CDR3 DNA reads as TGTGCCACCAGTACCACCGCCGCAGGGGCGTATGGCTACACCTTC. As protein: CATSTTAAGAYGYTF.

J is TRBJ2-1 and V is TRBV19; a possible D gene is TRBD1 (6 bases). The CDR3 extends over 15 amino acids. The V end was cut by 5 bases, the J end by 2 bases, with 13 bases between. Germline CDR1 LNHDA, CDR2 SQIVND (reference sequence). CDR3 in amino acids: CASSLYREPYNEQFF. CDR3 nucleotide sequence: TGTGCCAGTAGTTTGTACAGGGAACCCTACAATGAGCAGTTCTTC.

The chain combines TRBV7-2 with TRBJ1-1; 10 bases are shared with TRBD1. CDR1 is SGHTA, CDR2 FQGNSA, per germline. This CDR3 is 14 amino acids long. Losses at the gene ends were 5 bases for V and 4 bases for J; bases not matched to a gene: 4. The chain's CDR3 is CASSRDRGSTEAFF. CDR3 sequence (DNA): TGTGCCAGCAGCAGGGACAGGGGATCCACTGAAGCTTTCTTT.

V and J are TRBV7-9 and TRBJ2-6; 7 positions agree with TRBD2. V was pared by 7 bases and J by 0 bases, with 12 bases of the junction left unmatched. This CDR3 has 18 amino acids. From germline, CDR1 is SEHNR and CDR2 FQNEAQ (reference sequence). CDR3 in amino acids: CASTGGIFGLSGANVLTF. DNA of the CDR3: TGTGCCAGCACCGGGGGGATATTCGGGCTCTCTGGGGCCAACGTCCTGACTTTC.

This clone was observed a single time. CDR3 loop: CASSFRDRVGYGYTF. The CDR3 DNA follows: TGTGCCAGCAGCTTTCGGGACAGGGTGGGCTATGGCTACACCTTC. This chain joins TRBV13 and TRBJ1-2; TRBD1 aligns across 9 bases. Germline V gene sequence: CDR1 PRHDT, CDR2 FYEKMQ (reference sequence). This CDR3 is built from 15 residues. The V and J ends lost 3 bases and 4 bases, in that order; junction bases with no gene match: 6.